The sequence of this T cell receptor beta chain was determined in a study of T-cell reconstitution after alpha-beta-depleted transplantation in children. Study results and caveats: A year had passed since transplant, and T-cell counts and diversity by then came mostly from newly produced T cells. About two months after transplant, alpha-beta T cells reportedly came from several hundred expanded graft clones.

This clonotype was recorded at least ten times. Its target is not known. This sample's TCRbeta library carried unique molecular identifier barcodes. Using its own MiXCR run on the PCR reads, TCRdb lists one record per CDR3 protein. The sample consists of tens of thousands of distinct CDR3 sequences, about a sixth of them appearing once. Germline V lookup: CDR1 SEHNR, CDR2 FQNEAQ (reference sequence). Trimming took off 5 bases at V and 0 bases at J, with 11 bases between the two ends. The CDR3 loop spans 14 amino acids. The sample in question was PBMCs, mostly from graft donor cells, obtained 360 days after TCRalphabeta/CD19-depleted stem cell transplant. The rearrangement joins TRBV7-9 to TRBJ2-7; D possibly corresponds to TRBD1 (6 bases). This sequence originates from a male patient aged 2-15 years who had a stem cell transplant for acute lymphoblastic leukemia, so the T cells may come from the graft donor. The CDR3 spells CASSVTGSSYEQYF. The CDR3 DNA reads as TGTGCCAGCAGCGTGACAGGTAGCTCCTACGAGCAGTACTTC.